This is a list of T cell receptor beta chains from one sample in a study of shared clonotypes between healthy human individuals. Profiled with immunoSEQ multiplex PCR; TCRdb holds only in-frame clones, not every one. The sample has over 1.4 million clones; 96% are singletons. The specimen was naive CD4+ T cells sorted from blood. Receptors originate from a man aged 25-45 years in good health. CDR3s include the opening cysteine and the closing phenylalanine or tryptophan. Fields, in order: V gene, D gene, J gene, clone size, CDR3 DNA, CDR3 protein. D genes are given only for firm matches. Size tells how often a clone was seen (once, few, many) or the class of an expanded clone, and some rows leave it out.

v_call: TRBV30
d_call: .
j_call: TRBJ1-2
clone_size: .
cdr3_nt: TGTGCCTGGAACCCAGCAATCTATGGCTACACCTTC
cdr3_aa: CAWNPAIYGYTF

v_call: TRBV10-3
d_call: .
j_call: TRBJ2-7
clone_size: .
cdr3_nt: TGTGCCACCAAGGACGGCCTCGGGGAGATATACTACGAGCAGTACTTC
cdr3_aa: CATKDGLGEIYYEQYF

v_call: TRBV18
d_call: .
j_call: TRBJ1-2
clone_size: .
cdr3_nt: TGTGCCAGCTCCCCAGACGGTAACTATGGCTACACCTTC
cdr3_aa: CASSPDGNYGYTF

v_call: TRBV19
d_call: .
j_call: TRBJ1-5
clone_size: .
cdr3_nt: TGTGCCAGTAGGGACCCGGCCCGAGGAGGCAATCAGCCCCAGCATTTT
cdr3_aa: CASRDPARGGNQPQHF

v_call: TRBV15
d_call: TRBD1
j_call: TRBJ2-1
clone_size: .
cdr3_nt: TGTGCCACCAGCACAAACAGGGGTCGGCAAAATGAGCAGTTCTTC
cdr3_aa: CATSTNRGRQNEQFF

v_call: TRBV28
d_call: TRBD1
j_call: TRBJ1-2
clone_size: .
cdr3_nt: TGTGCCATCCGGGACAGTGGGAACTATGGCTACACCTTC
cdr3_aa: CAIRDSGNYGYTF

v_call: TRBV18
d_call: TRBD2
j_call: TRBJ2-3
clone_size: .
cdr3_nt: TGTGCCAGCTCAACTCTAGCGGGAGCGAGCACAGATACGCAGTATTTT
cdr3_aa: CASSTLAGASTDTQYF

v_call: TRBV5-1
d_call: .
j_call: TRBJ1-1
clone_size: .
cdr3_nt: TGCGCCAGCAGCTTGGAGGACCCTGGGAACACTGAAGCTTTCTTT
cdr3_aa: CASSLEDPGNTEAFF

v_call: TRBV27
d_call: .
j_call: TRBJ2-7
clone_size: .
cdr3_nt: TGTGCCAGCCTCCCCCGGGGGGCGGGATCCTACGAGCAGTACTTC
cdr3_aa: CASLPRGAGSYEQYF

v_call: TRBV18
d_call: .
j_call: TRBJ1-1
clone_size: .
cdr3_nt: TGTGCCAGCTCACCGCTGTCTTTGAACACTGAAGCTTTCTTT
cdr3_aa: CASSPLSLNTEAFF

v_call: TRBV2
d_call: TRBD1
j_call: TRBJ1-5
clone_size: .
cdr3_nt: TGTGCCAGCACTGGGACAGGGTGGGATCAGCCCCAGCATTTT
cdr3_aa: CASTGTGWDQPQHF

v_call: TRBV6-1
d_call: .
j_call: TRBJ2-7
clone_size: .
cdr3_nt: TGTGCCAGCAGAAGGACAGAGGGATATTACGAGCAGTACTTC
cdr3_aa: CASRRTEGYYEQYF

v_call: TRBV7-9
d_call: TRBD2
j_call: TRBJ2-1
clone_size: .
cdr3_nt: TGTGCCAGCAGGGAATGGGATAGCGGGAGCTATGAGCAGTTCTTC
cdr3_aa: CASREWDSGSYEQFF

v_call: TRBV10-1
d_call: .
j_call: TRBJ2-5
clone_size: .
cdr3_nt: TGCGCCAGCAGTAGGAAGGGCTCGGTGGAGACCCAGTACTTC
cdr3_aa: CASSRKGSVETQYF

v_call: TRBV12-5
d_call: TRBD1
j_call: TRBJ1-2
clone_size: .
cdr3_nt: TGTGCTAGTGGTTCCCGCAGACAGGGCAGTGGCAACTATGGCTACACCTTC
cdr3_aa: CASGSRRQGSGNYGYTF

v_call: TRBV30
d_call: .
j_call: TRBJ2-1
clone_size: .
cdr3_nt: TGTGCCTGGAGTCTTCCGGGACCGCAGTTCTTC
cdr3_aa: CAWSLPGPQFF

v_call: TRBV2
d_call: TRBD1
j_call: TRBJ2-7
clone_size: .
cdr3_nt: TGTGCCAGCAATTACAGGGGTCCCCCAACTACAAAGCGCTTC
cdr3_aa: CASNYRGPPTTKRF

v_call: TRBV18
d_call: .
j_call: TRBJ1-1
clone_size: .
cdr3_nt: TGTGCCAGCTCACCATTAGGACTGCTGAACACTGAAGCTTTCTTT
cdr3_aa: CASSPLGLLNTEAFF

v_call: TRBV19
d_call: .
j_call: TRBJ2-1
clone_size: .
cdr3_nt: TGTGCCAGTAGTCAATCTAGATCCCCCCCCTACAATGAGCAGTTCTTC
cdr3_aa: CASSQSRSPPYNEQFF

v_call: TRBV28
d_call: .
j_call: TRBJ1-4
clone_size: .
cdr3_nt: TGTGCCAGCAGTTTGTCTGGACCCTACGAAAAACTGTTTTTT
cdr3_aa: CASSLSGPYEKLFF

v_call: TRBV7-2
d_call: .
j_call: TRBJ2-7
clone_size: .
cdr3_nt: TGTGCCAGCAGCTCCTTAGCCGTCGTAAGGGGTCTGGACGAGCAGTACTTC
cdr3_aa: CASSSLAVVRGLDEQYF

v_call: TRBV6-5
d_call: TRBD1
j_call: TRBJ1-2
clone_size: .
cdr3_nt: TGTGCCAGCAGTTACTTACAACGGGACAGCTATGGCTACACCTTC
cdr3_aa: CASSYLQRDSYGYTF

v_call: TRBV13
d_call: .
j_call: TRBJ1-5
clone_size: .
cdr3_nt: TGTGCCAGCAGCCCAGGGGTTGCTCAGCCCCAGCATTTT
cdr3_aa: CASSPGVAQPQHF

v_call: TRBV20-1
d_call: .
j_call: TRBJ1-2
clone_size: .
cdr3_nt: TGCAGTGCTAGAGATGATGGCTACACCTTC
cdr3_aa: CSARDDGYTF

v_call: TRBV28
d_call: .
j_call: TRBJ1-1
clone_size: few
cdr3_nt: TGTGCCAGCAGTTCACCTGGAAGAGGAACAGCTTTCTTT
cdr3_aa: CASSSPGRGTAFF

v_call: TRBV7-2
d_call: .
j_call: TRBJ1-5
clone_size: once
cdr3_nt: TGTGCCAGCAGCCCAGGGGTCAATCAGCCCCAGCATTTT
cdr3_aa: CASSPGVNQPQHF

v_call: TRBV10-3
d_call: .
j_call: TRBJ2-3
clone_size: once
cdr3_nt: TGTGCCATCAGTTTAAGGGGCCCCACAGATACGCAGTATTTT
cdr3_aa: CAISLRGPTDTQYF

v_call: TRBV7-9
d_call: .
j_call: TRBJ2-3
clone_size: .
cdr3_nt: TGTGCCAGCAGCTTAGCTGGGAGACTGCCGAGTACGCAGTATTTT
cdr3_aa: CASSLAGRLPSTQYF

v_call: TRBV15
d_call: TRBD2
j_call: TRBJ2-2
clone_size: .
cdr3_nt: TGTGCCACCAGCAGAGATAAGTTGAGACTAGCGGGAGTGAGGGGGTCCGGGGAGCTGTTTTTT
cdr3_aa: CATSRDKLRLAGVRGSGELFF